The rows below give T cell receptor beta chains drawn from one sample of a study of blood T cells in healthy people across ages. TCRdb re-called the 5' RACE reads through MiXCR, storing one row per CDR3 protein. The table lists approximately 730,000 distinct CDR3 sequences, approximately 43% of them singletons. Sequenced: blood. The receptors shown here come from a woman aged 55 to 70 in good health. The CDR3 runs from the conserved cysteine through the conserved F or W. The D gene is left open where the match is weak. Not every row has a clone size; where given, it reads once, few, many or a size class.

J gene: TRBJ2-1
clone size: once
D gene: TRBD1
V gene: TRBV20-1
CDR3 protein: CSATLWGRGQDYNEQFF
CDR3 DNA: TGCAGTGCTACACTGTGGGGTAGGGGGCAGGACTACAATGAGCAGTTCTTC

J gene: TRBJ2-5
clone size: .
D gene: .
V gene: TRBV28
CDR3 protein: CASMPLGAEETQYF
CDR3 DNA: TGTGCCAGCATGCCTCTGGGGGCAGAAGAGACCCAGTACTTC

J gene: TRBJ2-7
clone size: many
D gene: TRBD1
V gene: TRBV20-1
CDR3 protein: CSAPRDRDLEQYF
CDR3 DNA: TGCAGTGCTCCCCGGGACAGGGATCTAGAGCAGTACTTC

J gene: TRBJ2-3
clone size: .
D gene: TRBD1
V gene: TRBV6-2/TRBV6-3
CDR3 protein: CASTNNRGRDTQYF
CDR3 DNA: TGTGCCAGCACTAACAACAGGGGGAGGGATACGCAGTATTTT

J gene: TRBJ2-7
clone size: .
D gene: .
V gene: TRBV6-6
CDR3 protein: CASLTGYEQYF
CDR3 DNA: TGTGCCAGCCTCACAGGCTACGAGCAGTACTTC

J gene: TRBJ2-7
clone size: few
D gene: TRBD1
V gene: TRBV29-1
CDR3 protein: CSVAPGQGRYEQYF
CDR3 DNA: TGCAGCGTTGCCCCGGGACAGGGGAGATACGAGCAGTACTTC

J gene: TRBJ2-7
clone size: few
D gene: .
V gene: TRBV20-1
CDR3 protein: CSAPAPPHYEQYF
CDR3 DNA: TGCAGTGCCCCGGCACCACCCCACTACGAGCAGTACTTC

J gene: TRBJ2-3
clone size: .
D gene: .
V gene: TRBV4-1
CDR3 protein: CASSQGGRFSTDTQYF
CDR3 DNA: TGCGCCAGCAGCCAAGGAGGACGATTTAGCACAGATACGCAGTATTTT

J gene: TRBJ2-6
clone size: .
D gene: .
V gene: TRBV6-2/TRBV6-3
CDR3 protein: CAGSETGSGANVLTF
CDR3 DNA: TGTGCCGGCAGTGAGACAGGCTCAGGGGCCAACGTCCTGACTTTC

J gene: TRBJ1-5
clone size: .
D gene: .
V gene: TRBV2
CDR3 protein: CASRDTSNQPQHF
CDR3 DNA: TGTGCCAGCCGGGACACCAGCAATCAGCCCCAGCATTTT

J gene: TRBJ2-3
clone size: .
D gene: .
V gene: TRBV19
CDR3 protein: CASSIDRWQGPEPQYF
CDR3 DNA: TGTGCCAGTAGTATAGATAGGTGGCAGGGGCCAGAGCCGCAGTATTTT

J gene: TRBJ2-3
clone size: .
D gene: TRBD2
V gene: TRBV7-2
CDR3 protein: CASSSKAGAPDTQYF
CDR3 DNA: TGTGCCAGCAGCTCTAAAGCGGGAGCCCCAGATACGCAGTATTTT

J gene: TRBJ2-1
clone size: .
D gene: .
V gene: TRBV7-2
CDR3 protein: CASSQTGSDYNEQFF
CDR3 DNA: TGTGCCAGCAGCCAGACCGGGAGCGACTACAATGAGCAGTTCTTC

J gene: TRBJ2-3
clone size: .
D gene: TRBD2
V gene: TRBV5-8
CDR3 protein: CASSPWQREGPTQYF
CDR3 DNA: TGTGCCAGCAGCCCCTGGCAGCGGGAGGGCCCCACGCAGTATTTT

J gene: TRBJ1-2
clone size: .
D gene: .
V gene: TRBV20-1
CDR3 protein: CSARNRNYGYTF
CDR3 DNA: TGCAGTGCTAGAAACAGGAACTATGGCTACACCTTC

J gene: TRBJ2-6
clone size: .
D gene: TRBD2
V gene: TRBV9
CDR3 protein: CASSVYPSGGFSGANVLTF
CDR3 DNA: TGTGCCAGCAGCGTTTATCCTAGCGGGGGGTTCTCTGGGGCCAACGTCCTGACTTTC

J gene: TRBJ2-2
clone size: many
D gene: TRBD2
V gene: TRBV4-3
CDR3 protein: CASSQDPWASGNDGELFF
CDR3 DNA: TGCGCCAGCAGCCAAGACCCGTGGGCTAGCGGGAACGACGGGGAGCTGTTTTTT

J gene: TRBJ2-1
clone size: .
D gene: TRBD1
V gene: TRBV20-1
CDR3 protein: CSAQRQGGLGEQFF
CDR3 DNA: TGCAGTGCACAGAGACAGGGGGGTTTAGGTGAGCAGTTCTTC

J gene: TRBJ1-5
clone size: few
D gene: .
V gene: TRBV9
CDR3 protein: CASSADGRNQPQHF
CDR3 DNA: TGTGCCAGCAGCGCGGACGGACGCAATCAGCCCCAGCATTTT

J gene: TRBJ1-1
clone size: .
D gene: .
V gene: TRBV6-1
CDR3 protein: CATGGGTEAFF
CDR3 DNA: TGTGCCACCGGGGGGGGCACTGAAGCTTTCTTT

J gene: TRBJ1-2
clone size: .
D gene: .
V gene: TRBV2
CDR3 protein: CASDDINGYTF
CDR3 DNA: TGTGCCAGCGATGACATCAATGGCTACACCTTC

J gene: TRBJ2-7
clone size: few
D gene: .
V gene: TRBV9
CDR3 protein: CASSADGYGQYF
CDR3 DNA: TGTGCCAGCAGCGCGGACGGTTACGGGCAGTACTTC

J gene: TRBJ2-7
clone size: .
D gene: TRBD1
V gene: TRBV29-1
CDR3 protein: CSVLLDRVQNEQYF
CDR3 DNA: TGCAGCGTTCTCCTCGACAGGGTGCAAAATGAGCAGTACTTC

J gene: TRBJ2-1
clone size: few
D gene: TRBD2
V gene: TRBV6-2/TRBV6-3
CDR3 protein: CASSADGGDEQFF
CDR3 DNA: TGTGCCAGCAGTGCCGATGGGGGGGATGAGCAGTTCTTC

J gene: TRBJ2-3
clone size: .
D gene: TRBD1
V gene: TRBV28
CDR3 protein: CASSPHPGQSTDTQYF
CDR3 DNA: TGTGCCAGCAGTCCTCACCCGGGACAGAGCACAGATACGCAGTATTTT

J gene: TRBJ1-2
clone size: .
D gene: TRBD1
V gene: TRBV5-1
CDR3 protein: CASSFWTGVGYTF
CDR3 DNA: TGCGCCAGCAGCTTCTGGACAGGGGTAGGCTACACCTTC

J gene: TRBJ2-7
clone size: .
D gene: .
V gene: TRBV12-3/TRBV12-4
CDR3 protein: CASSPRLGRRLFPYEQYF
CDR3 DNA: TGTGCCAGCAGTCCCAGACTAGGCCGGAGACTATTTCCCTACGAGCAGTACTTC

J gene: TRBJ2-7
clone size: .
D gene: .
V gene: TRBV20-1
CDR3 protein: CSAYWTVQNEQYF
CDR3 DNA: TGCAGTGCTTACTGGACAGTACAAAATGAGCAGTACTTC

J gene: TRBJ2-3
clone size: .
D gene: TRBD2
V gene: TRBV7-2
CDR3 protein: CASSGAGAGTDTQYF
CDR3 DNA: TGTGCCAGCAGTGGAGCGGGAGCAGGCACAGATACGCAGTATTTT

J gene: TRBJ1-1
clone size: .
D gene: TRBD1
V gene: TRBV4-1
CDR3 protein: CASGDRGPQAFF
CDR3 DNA: TGCGCCAGCGGAGACAGGGGGCCTCAAGCTTTCTTT